Listed below are T cell receptor beta chains from one sample, sequenced in a study of blood T cell repertoires in COVID-19. Repertoires were generated with immunoSEQ multiplex PCR, while TCRdb's copy carries only in-frame clones and drops some. The sample has about 100,000 clones, roughly 88% seen once. Sequencing input: peripheral blood. Every receptor here comes from a woman aged 55-69 years with acute or convalescent COVID-19. Both conserved end residues are part of each CDR3. Fields, in order: J gene, V gene, clone size, CDR3 length, D gene, CDR3 DNA, CDR3 protein. A D gene is named only where the DNA matches it firmly. Some rows mark clone size as missing; the rest say once, few, many or name a class of expanded clone.

j_gene: TRBJ1-1; v_gene: TRBV11-1; abundance: -; len: 16; d_gene: -; CDR3nt: TGTGCCAGCAGCTTAGCCCCTGGGGGGACGCGTCCTGAAGCTTTCTTT; CDR3aa: CASSLAPGGTRPEAFF
j_gene: TRBJ2-5; v_gene: TRBV18; abundance: once; len: 14; d_gene: -; CDR3nt: TGTGCCAGCTCATCGGGGGGCGCTATAGAGACCCAGTACTTC; CDR3aa: CASSSGGAIETQYF
j_gene: TRBJ2-1; v_gene: TRBV7-2; abundance: -; len: 15; d_gene: -; CDR3nt: TGTGCCAGCAGCTTAGCGTTTGACACCTACAATGAGCAGTTCTTC; CDR3aa: CASSLAFDTYNEQFF
j_gene: TRBJ1-1; v_gene: TRBV28; abundance: -; len: 13; d_gene: TRBD1; CDR3nt: TGTGCCGCCATAGGGGGCCAGAACACTGAAGCTTTCTTT; CDR3aa: CAAIGGQNTEAFF
j_gene: TRBJ1-2; v_gene: TRBV4-2; abundance: -; len: 16; d_gene: TRBD1; CDR3nt: TGTGCCAGCAGCCAACCAGACAGGGGGCGCCCCTATGGCTACACCTTC; CDR3aa: CASSQPDRGRPYGYTF
j_gene: TRBJ2-4; v_gene: TRBV3-1/TRBV3-2; abundance: -; len: 20; d_gene: TRBD2; CDR3nt: TGTGCCAGCAGCCAAGATATGAGGACTAGCGGGAGAGGGGCCAAAAACATTCAGTACTTC; CDR3aa: CASSQDMRTSGRGAKNIQYF
j_gene: TRBJ2-3; v_gene: TRBV18; abundance: -; len: 15; d_gene: -; CDR3nt: TGTGCCAGCTCACCCTTGACTGCTAGCACAGATACGCAGTATTTT; CDR3aa: CASSPLTASTDTQYF
j_gene: TRBJ2-7; v_gene: TRBV28; abundance: once; len: 17; d_gene: TRBD2; CDR3nt: TGTGCCAGCAGTTTAAGGGGTGGACTAGCGGTATCCTACGAGCAGTACTTC; CDR3aa: CASSLRGGLAVSYEQYF
j_gene: TRBJ2-3; v_gene: TRBV2; abundance: -; len: 16; d_gene: -; CDR3nt: TGTGCCAGCAGTGAGTTAGCTACCGCAAGCACAGATACGCAGTATTTT; CDR3aa: CASSELATASTDTQYF
j_gene: TRBJ1-6; v_gene: TRBV28; abundance: -; len: 14; d_gene: -; CDR3nt: TGTGCCAGCAGTTTCCAACGGACTATTTCACCCCTCCACTTT; CDR3aa: CASSFQRTISPLHF
j_gene: TRBJ2-5; v_gene: TRBV15; abundance: -; len: 14; d_gene: -; CDR3nt: TGTGCCACCAGCAGAGGTGAGGCTAGAGAGACCCAGTACTTC; CDR3aa: CATSRGEARETQYF
j_gene: TRBJ2-3; v_gene: TRBV28; abundance: -; len: 16; d_gene: TRBD2; CDR3nt: TGTGCCAGCAGTTTGGGAGGGGTGGGCCGCACAGATACGCAGTATTTT; CDR3aa: CASSLGGVGRTDTQYF
j_gene: TRBJ2-7; v_gene: TRBV18; abundance: -; len: 15; d_gene: -; CDR3nt: TGTGCCAGCTCACCACAGCCCGGGACAATCTACGAGCAGTACTTC; CDR3aa: CASSPQPGTIYEQYF
j_gene: TRBJ1-1; v_gene: TRBV18; abundance: -; len: 17; d_gene: -; CDR3nt: TGTGCCAGCTCACCACGTAGTCACAGGGCCTTGAACACTGAAGCTTTCTTT; CDR3aa: CASSPRSHRALNTEAFF
j_gene: TRBJ1-5; v_gene: TRBV28; abundance: -; len: 14; d_gene: TRBD1; CDR3nt: TGTGCCAGCAGTCCCACAGGGGCGGCTCAGCCCCAGCATTTT; CDR3aa: CASSPTGAAQPQHF
j_gene: TRBJ1-1; v_gene: TRBV19; abundance: -; len: 14; d_gene: -; CDR3nt: TGTGCCACTACCTCAGTCGGGGAAGGCACTGAAGCTTTCTTT; CDR3aa: CATTSVGEGTEAFF